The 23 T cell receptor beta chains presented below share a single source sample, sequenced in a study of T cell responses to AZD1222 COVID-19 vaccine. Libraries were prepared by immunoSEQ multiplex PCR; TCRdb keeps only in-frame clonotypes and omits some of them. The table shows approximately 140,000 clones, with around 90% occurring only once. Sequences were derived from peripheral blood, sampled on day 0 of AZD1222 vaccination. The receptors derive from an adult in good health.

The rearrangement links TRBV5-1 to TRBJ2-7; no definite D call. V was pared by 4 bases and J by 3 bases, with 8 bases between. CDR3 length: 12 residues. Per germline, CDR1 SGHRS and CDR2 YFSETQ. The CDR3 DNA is TGCGCCAGCAGCCGCGGTAGCTACGAGCAGTACTTC. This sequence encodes CASSRGSYEQYF.

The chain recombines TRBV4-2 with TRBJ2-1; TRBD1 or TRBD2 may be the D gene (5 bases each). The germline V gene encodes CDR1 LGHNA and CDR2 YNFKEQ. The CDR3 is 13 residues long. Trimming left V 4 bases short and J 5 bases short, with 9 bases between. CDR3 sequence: CASSRGSHNEQFF. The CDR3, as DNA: TGTGCCAGCAGCCGGGGGTCCCACAATGAGCAGTTCTTC.

In DNA form, the CDR3 reads TGTGCCAGCAGCTCCCGACTAGCGGGAGCGGTGGGGAATGAGCAGTTCTTC. It encodes CASSSRLAGAVGNEQFF. V and J are TRBV11-3 and TRBJ2-1, with TRBD2 matching over 12 bases. CDR1 is SGHNT and CDR2 is YENEEA in the germline V gene. The CDR3 totals 17 residues. V lost 4 bases, J lost 7 bases, and 11 bases stayed unmatched.

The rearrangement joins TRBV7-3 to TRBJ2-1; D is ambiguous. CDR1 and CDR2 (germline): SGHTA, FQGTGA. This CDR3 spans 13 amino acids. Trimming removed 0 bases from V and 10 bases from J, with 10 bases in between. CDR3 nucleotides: TGTGCCAGCAGCTTAACGACCGCGAGGGAGCAGTTCTTC. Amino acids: CASSLTTAREQFF.

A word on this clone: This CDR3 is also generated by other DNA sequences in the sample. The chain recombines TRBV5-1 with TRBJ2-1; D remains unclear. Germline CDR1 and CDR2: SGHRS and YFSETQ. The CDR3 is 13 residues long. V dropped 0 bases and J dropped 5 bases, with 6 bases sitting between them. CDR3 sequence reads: CASSLEVNNEQFF. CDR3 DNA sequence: TGCGCCAGCAGCTTGGAGGTCAACAATGAGCAGTTCTTC.

CDR3 in DNA: TGTGCCAGCAGCGTAGTAAGTCGGGGGGCGTACAATGAGCAGTTCTTC. Translated, it gives CASSVVSRGAYNEQFF. The J gene is TRBJ2-1, the V gene TRBV9, with D maybe TRBD2 (7 bases). CDR3 length: 16 amino acids. V lost 0 bases and J 4 bases, leaving 14 bases between the germline ends. Germline CDR1 is SGDLS and CDR2 is YYNGEE.

In DNA form, the CDR3 reads TGTGCCAGCAGGCAACTGGTGCGGGGGCCGAGCTCCTACAATGAGCAGTTCTTC. This encodes CASRQLVRGPSSYNEQFF. The chain joins TRBV11-2 to TRBJ2-1; D is possibly TRBD2 (7 bases). The V and J ends lost 6 bases and 0 bases respectively, with 21 bases between them. Germline-derived CDR1 and CDR2 are SGHAT and FQNNGV. This CDR3 spans 18 amino acids. Full variable domain (missing parts from reference TRBV11-2 and TRBJ2-1): EAGVAQSPRYKIIEKRQSVAFWCNPISGHATLYWYQQILGQGPKLLIQFQNNGVVDDSQLPKDRFSAERLKGVDSTLKIQPAKLEDSAVYLCASRQLVRGPSSYNEQFFGPGTRLTVL.

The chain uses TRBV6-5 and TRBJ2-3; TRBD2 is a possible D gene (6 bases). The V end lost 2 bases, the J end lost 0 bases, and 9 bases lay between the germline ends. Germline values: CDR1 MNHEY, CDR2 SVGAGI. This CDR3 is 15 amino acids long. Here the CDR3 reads CASSYGGMSTDTQYF. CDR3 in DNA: TGTGCCAGCAGTTACGGGGGGATGAGCACAGATACGCAGTATTTT.

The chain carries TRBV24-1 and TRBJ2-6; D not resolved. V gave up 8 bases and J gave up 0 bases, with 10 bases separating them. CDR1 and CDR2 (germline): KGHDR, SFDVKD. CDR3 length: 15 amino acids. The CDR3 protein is CATMTGPSGANVLTF. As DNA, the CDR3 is TGTGCCACCATGACGGGTCCCTCTGGGGCCAACGTCCTGACTTTC.

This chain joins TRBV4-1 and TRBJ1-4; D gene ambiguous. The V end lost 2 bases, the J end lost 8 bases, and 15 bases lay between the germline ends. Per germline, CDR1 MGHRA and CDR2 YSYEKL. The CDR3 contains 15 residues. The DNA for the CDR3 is TGCGCCAGCAGCCAACCCGTCTTGCGAGGGGAAAAACTGTTTTTT. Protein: CASSQPVLRGEKLFF.

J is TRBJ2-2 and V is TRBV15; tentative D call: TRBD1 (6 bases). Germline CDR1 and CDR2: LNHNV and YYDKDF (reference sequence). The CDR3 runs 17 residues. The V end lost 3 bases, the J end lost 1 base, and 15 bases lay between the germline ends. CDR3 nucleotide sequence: TGTGCCACCAGCAGGGGGGTTGGGGGCCTGAACACCGGGGAGCTGTTTTTT. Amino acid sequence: CATSRGVGGLNTGELFF.

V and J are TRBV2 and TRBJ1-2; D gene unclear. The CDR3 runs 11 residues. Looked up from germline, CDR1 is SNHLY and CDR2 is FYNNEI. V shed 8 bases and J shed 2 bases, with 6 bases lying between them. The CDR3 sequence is CASVDNYGYTF. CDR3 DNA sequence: TGTGCCAGCGTGGACAACTATGGCTACACCTTC.

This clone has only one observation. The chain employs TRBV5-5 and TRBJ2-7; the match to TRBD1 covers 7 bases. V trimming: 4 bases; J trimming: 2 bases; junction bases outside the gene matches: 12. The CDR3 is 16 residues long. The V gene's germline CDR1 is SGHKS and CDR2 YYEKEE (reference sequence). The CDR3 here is CASSRDRTIGPYEQYF. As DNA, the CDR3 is TGTGCCAGCAGCCGGGACAGAACAATAGGACCCTACGAGCAGTACTTC.

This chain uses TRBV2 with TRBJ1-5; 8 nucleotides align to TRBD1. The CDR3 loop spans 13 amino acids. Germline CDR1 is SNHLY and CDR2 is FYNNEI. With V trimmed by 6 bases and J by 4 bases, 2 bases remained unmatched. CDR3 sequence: CASRRQGNQPQHF. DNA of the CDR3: TGTGCCAGCAGACGACAGGGGAATCAGCCCCAGCATTTT.

DNA of the CDR3: TGTGCCAGCAGTATCGGGACAGATTACACTGAAGCTTTCTTT. Translating it yields CASSIGTDYTEAFF. The chain carries TRBV6-5 and TRBJ1-1; 7 bases agree with TRBD1. The germline V gene encodes CDR1 MNHEY and CDR2 SVGAGI. The junction had 6 bases not matched to a gene; V was cut back by 5 bases and J by 3 bases. The CDR3 is made up of 14 amino acids.

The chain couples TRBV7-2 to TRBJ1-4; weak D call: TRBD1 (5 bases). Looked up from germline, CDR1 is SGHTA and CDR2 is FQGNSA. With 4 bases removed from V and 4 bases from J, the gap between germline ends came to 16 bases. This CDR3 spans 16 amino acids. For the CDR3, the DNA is TGTGCCAGCAGCTCATGGATCGGCAGGGATAATGAAAAACTGTTTTTT. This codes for CASSSWIGRDNEKLFF.

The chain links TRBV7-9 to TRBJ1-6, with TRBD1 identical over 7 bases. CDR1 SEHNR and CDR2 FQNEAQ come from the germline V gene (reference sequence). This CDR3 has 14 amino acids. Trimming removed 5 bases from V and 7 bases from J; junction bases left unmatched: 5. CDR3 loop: CASSRDSRNSPLHF. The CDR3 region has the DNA TGTGCCAGCAGCAGGGACAGTAGGAATTCACCCCTCCACTTT.

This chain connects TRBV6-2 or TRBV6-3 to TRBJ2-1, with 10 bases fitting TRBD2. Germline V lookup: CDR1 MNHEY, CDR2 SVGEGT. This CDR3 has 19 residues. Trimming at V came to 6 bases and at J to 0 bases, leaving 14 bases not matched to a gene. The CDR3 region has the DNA TGTGCCAGCAGCCCTCGACTAGCGGGTCCTCTAAGCTCCTACAATGAGCAGTTCTTC. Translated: CASSPRLAGPLSSYNEQFF.

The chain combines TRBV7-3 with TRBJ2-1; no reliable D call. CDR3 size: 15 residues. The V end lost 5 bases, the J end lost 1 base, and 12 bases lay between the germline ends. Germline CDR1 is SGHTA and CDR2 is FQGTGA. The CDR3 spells CASSPISASYNEQFF. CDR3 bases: TGTGCCAGCAGCCCTATTAGTGCTTCCTACAATGAGCAGTTCTTC.

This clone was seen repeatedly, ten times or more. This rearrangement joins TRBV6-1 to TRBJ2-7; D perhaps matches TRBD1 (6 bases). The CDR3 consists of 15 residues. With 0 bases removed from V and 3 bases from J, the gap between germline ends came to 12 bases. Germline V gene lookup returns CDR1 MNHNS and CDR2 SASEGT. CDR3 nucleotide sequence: TGTGCCAGCAGTGAAGCGCAAACAGGGAGCTACGAGCAGTACTTC. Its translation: CASSEAQTGSYEQYF.

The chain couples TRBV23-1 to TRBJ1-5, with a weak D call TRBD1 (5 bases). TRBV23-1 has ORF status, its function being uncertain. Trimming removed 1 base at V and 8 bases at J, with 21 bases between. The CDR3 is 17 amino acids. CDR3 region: CASSQFRVQGGNKPQHF. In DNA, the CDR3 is TGCGCCAGCAGTCAATTTAGGGTCCAGGGCGGAAACAAGCCCCAGCATTTT.

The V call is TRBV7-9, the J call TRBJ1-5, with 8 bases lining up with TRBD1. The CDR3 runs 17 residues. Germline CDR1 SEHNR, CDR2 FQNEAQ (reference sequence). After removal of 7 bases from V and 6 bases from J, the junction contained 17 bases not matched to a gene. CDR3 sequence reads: CASTLNAGGADGQPQHF. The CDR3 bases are TGTGCCAGCACCCTTAACGCAGGGGGCGCGGATGGTCAGCCCCAGCATTTT. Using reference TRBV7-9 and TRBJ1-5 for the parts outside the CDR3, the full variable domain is DTGVSQNPRHKITKRGQNVTFRCDPISEHNRLYWYRQTLGQGPEFLTYFQNEAQLEKSRLLSDRFSAERPKGSFSTLEIQRTEQGDSAMYLCASTLNAGGADGQPQHFGDGTRLSIL.

DNA for the CDR3: TGTGCCAGCAGCTTAGATGGGGGGTTAACCATATATTTT. Amino acids: CASSLDGGLTIYF. This chain links TRBV7-2 with TRBJ1-3, with D tentatively TRBD1 (5 bases). Trimming took off 1 base at V and 10 bases at J, with 11 bases between the two ends. This CDR3 region has 13 residues. Germline CDR1 is SGHTA and CDR2 is FQGNSA.